This TCR beta chain was recovered during a study of PD-1 blockade in classical Hodgkin lymphoma. Study context: Patients had nivolumab dosed at 3 mg/kg, delivered intravenously every 2 weeks. Points from the study as a whole: Newly diagnosed patients were reported to exhibit reduced baseline TCR diversity relative to healthy donors. Anyone who began nivolumab under 1 year after ASCT was excluded.

Note on this clone: Its cognate antigen is unknown.

Every single patient, without exception, relapsed after autologous stem cell transplantation, and brentuximab vedotin exposure varied. The best responses consisted of complete response, partial response or progressive disease. Some clones are missing from TCRdb's copy, which holds only in-frame ones; the method was immunoSEQ multiplex PCR. Seen here are 53,000 or so clones, over 70% observed once, and the top ten hold roughly 15%. This CDR3 has 13 residues. V lost 6 bases and J 5 bases, leaving 14 bases between the germline ends. Germline CDR1 is KGHSH and CDR2 is LQKENI. The specimen comprised peripheral blood mononuclear cells (PBMCs), sampled at baseline. This TCR was sampled from a human donor with classical Hodgkin lymphoma. The chain combines TRBV18 with TRBJ2-7; no reliable D call. The CDR3 loop is CASSSAEDNEQYV. The CDR3 bases are TGTGCCAGCTCCTCGGCCGAAGACAACGAGCAGTACGTC.